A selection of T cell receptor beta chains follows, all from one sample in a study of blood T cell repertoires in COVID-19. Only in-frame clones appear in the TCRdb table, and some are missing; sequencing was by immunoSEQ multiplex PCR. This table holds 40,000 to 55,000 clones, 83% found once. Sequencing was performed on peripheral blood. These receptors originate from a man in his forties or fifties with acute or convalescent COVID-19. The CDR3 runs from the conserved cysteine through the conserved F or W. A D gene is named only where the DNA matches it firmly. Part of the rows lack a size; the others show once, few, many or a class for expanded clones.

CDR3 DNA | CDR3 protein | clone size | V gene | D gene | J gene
TGTGCCAGCAGCCCGCCGGGACTAGCGGGGGGGCACACCGGGGAGCTGTTTTTT | CASSPPGLAGGHTGELFF | few | TRBV5-5 | TRBD2 | TRBJ2-2
TGTGCCACCAGTGATTATGGGAGTTCTACCACAGATACGCAGTATTTT | CATSDYGSSTTDTQYF | few | TRBV24-1 | . | TRBJ2-3
TGTGCCTGGAGTGTAGGAGGGTCTCTCTATTACGAGCAGTACTTC | CAWSVGGSLYYEQYF | . | TRBV30 | . | TRBJ2-7
TGTGCCAGCAGCTTAGATGGCGGAGCGAACACCGGGGAGCTGTTTTTT | CASSLDGGANTGELFF | . | TRBV7-2 | . | TRBJ2-2
TGTGCCAGCAGCCAAGACCCTAGCGGGAGTACACAAGAGACCCAGTACTTC | CASSQDPSGSTQETQYF | . | TRBV4-2 | TRBD2 | TRBJ2-5
TGTGCCAGCTCGCCTCTAGCGGTTCAAGAGACCCAGTACTTC | CASSPLAVQETQYF | . | TRBV18 | TRBD2 | TRBJ2-5
TGCGCCAGCAGTACCTCACCGACAGGTAACACTGAAGCTTTCTTT | CASSTSPTGNTEAFF | . | TRBV10-1 | . | TRBJ1-1
TGTGCTAGTGGTTCTAGGGGCAGGACTGAAGCTTTCTTT | CASGSRGRTEAFF | once | TRBV12-5 | . | TRBJ1-1
TGCGCCAGCAGCTTGGCAGGGTTGGGTGGCTACACCTTC | CASSLAGLGGYTF | . | TRBV5-1 | . | TRBJ1-2
TGTGCCAGCGCCGCAGGGCCCTCCTATAATTCACCCCTCCACTTT | CASAAGPSYNSPLHF | . | TRBV19 | . | TRBJ1-6
TGTGCCAGCAGTCCTCGGGACAGGGCATTGGAGACCCAGTACTTC | CASSPRDRALETQYF | . | TRBV11-2 | TRBD1 | TRBJ2-5
TGTGCCAGCAGCGGTGTGGGGACAGGTCACAATGAGCAGTTCTTC | CASSGVGTGHNEQFF | . | TRBV11-3 | TRBD1 | TRBJ2-1
TGTGCCAGCAGCCGGTCGTGGAAGCCAGGGGGCTACTCTGGGGCCAACGTCCTGACTTTC | CASSRSWKPGGYSGANVLTF | . | TRBV21-1 | . | TRBJ2-6
TGTGCCAGTAGTACCCGGGACAGGAGGTCAGATACGCAGTATTTT | CASSTRDRRSDTQYF | . | TRBV19 | TRBD1 | TRBJ2-3
TGTGCCAGCAGCTTAGACGGGGGACGAGCTTTCTTT | CASSLDGGRAFF | . | TRBV7-9 | . | TRBJ1-1
TGTGCCACCCGACCCAGGGGATCCCAAGAGACCCAGTACTTC | CATRPRGSQETQYF | . | TRBV5-6 | . | TRBJ2-5
TGTGCCAGCGGTCGAACTGCGGGGAGCTCCTATAATTCACCCCTCCACTTT | CASGRTAGSSYNSPLHF | . | TRBV28 | . | TRBJ1-6
TGTGCCACCAGCAGAGATTTAGTGGGCATTCAAATAGGAGCTTTCTTT | CATSRDLVGIQIGAFF | . | TRBV15 | . | TRBJ1-1
TGTGCCAGCAGCAAGAGACAGGGCTTAGGTGGCTACACCTTC | CASSKRQGLGGYTF | few | TRBV21-1 | . | TRBJ1-2
TGCGCCAGCAGCTTACTAGCGGGGGCAATACAAGAGACCCAGTACTTC | CASSLLAGAIQETQYF | . | TRBV5-1 | TRBD2 | TRBJ2-5
TGTGCCAGCAGCTTAGCCAGGGAAGCTTTCTTT | CASSLAREAFF | . | TRBV7-9 | . | TRBJ1-1
TGTGCCAGTTGGGGAAACCCCGGGACTAGCGGTTCATTAGGACCCCAAGAGACCCAGTACTTC | CASWGNPGTSGSLGPQETQYF | . | TRBV19 | TRBD2 | TRBJ2-5
TGTGCCAGTAGTACCCAAGCGGGAGGCTCCTACAATGAGCAGTTCTTC | CASSTQAGGSYNEQFF | . | TRBV19 | TRBD2 | TRBJ2-1
TGTGCCAGCAGCCGAGGGACAGCCTATGGCTACACCTTC | CASSRGTAYGYTF | . | TRBV7-9 | TRBD1 | TRBJ1-2
TGTGCCAGCAGCTCCTGGACAGGGTCCGGGGAGCTGTTTTTT | CASSSWTGSGELFF | . | TRBV7-2 | TRBD1 | TRBJ2-2
TGTGCCAGCAGTTTCCGCGAGCCGTGGAATGAAAAACTGTTTTTT | CASSFREPWNEKLFF | . | TRBV6-2/TRBV6-3 | . | TRBJ1-4
TGCGCCAGCAGCCGACAGGGGGCGGGAAACACCATATATTTT | CASSRQGAGNTIYF | . | TRBV5-1 | TRBD1 | TRBJ1-3
TGTGCTAGTGGTTCTCCGAGGCGGGAGGGTTCTGCATGGGTCGGATATACGCAGTATTTT | CASGSPRREGSAWVGYTQYF | . | TRBV12-5 | TRBD2 | TRBJ2-3
TGTGCCAGCAGTTTATTCAGAAACAATGAGCAGTTCTTC | CASSLFRNNEQFF | . | TRBV27 | . | TRBJ2-1
TGTGCCACCAGTTTGGGCCCAGATACGCAGTATTTT | CATSLGPDTQYF | . | TRBV24-1 | . | TRBJ2-3
TGTGCCAGCAGCGGGCGGACAGGGGGCAACTATGGCTACACCTTC | CASSGRTGGNYGYTF | . | TRBV21-1 | . | TRBJ1-2
TGTGCCAGTAGTATCCAGGCGAGCACAGATACGCAGTATTTT | CASSIQASTDTQYF | . | TRBV19 | . | TRBJ2-3
TGTGCCAGCAGCCTCGCTTCAGGGGGCGCAAATGGAAACACCATATATTTT | CASSLASGGANGNTIYF | . | TRBV7-8 | TRBD1 | TRBJ1-3
TGTGCCACCAGCGCCGCGGGACAGGGACGCAATCAGCCCCAGCATTTT | CATSAAGQGRNQPQHF | . | TRBV15 | TRBD1 | TRBJ1-5
TGTGCCTGGAGGGTAGGACAGGCTGGCGAGCAGTACTTC | CAWRVGQAGEQYF | . | TRBV30 | TRBD1 | TRBJ2-7
TGTGCTAGTGGTCTTCAGACAGGGAGCTCCTACAATGAGCAGTTCTTC | CASGLQTGSSYNEQFF | . | TRBV12-5 | TRBD1 | TRBJ2-1
TGTGCCACCAGTGCTGGAAACAGGGGGCCGGAGACCCAGTACTTC | CATSAGNRGPETQYF | few | TRBV24-1 | TRBD1 | TRBJ2-5
TGTGCCAGCAGTTCCCCGGGACAGGGGAATATGGCCCTCCACTTT | CASSSPGQGNMALHF | . | TRBV6-2/TRBV6-3 | TRBD1 | TRBJ1-6
TGTGCCAGCAGCCTCAAAGCTCCGCTCGGGGGGTTCGGGACCCAGTACTTC | CASSLKAPLGGFGTQYF | . | TRBV3-1/TRBV3-2 | TRBD2 | TRBJ2-5
TGTGCCAGCAGTTCCACCCGAGCCCTTGAGCAGTTCTTC | CASSSTRALEQFF | . | TRBV28 | . | TRBJ2-1
TGTGCCAGCAGCGTCGTAGCGGGGGGGCCCGGGGAGCTGTTTTTT | CASSVVAGGPGELFF | once | TRBV9 | TRBD2 | TRBJ2-2
TGTGCCAGCGATCCGGGACACGAAACCTACGAGCAGTACTTC | CASDPGHETYEQYF | . | TRBV2 | . | TRBJ2-7
TGTGCCAGCACCCCAGGGTTGAACACTGAAGCTTTCTTT | CASTPGLNTEAFF | . | TRBV3-1/TRBV3-2 | . | TRBJ1-1
TGTGCCAGCAGCGTAGGACAGGTGACGGCGGGCTACACCTTC | CASSVGQVTAGYTF | . | TRBV9 | . | TRBJ1-2
TGTGCCAGTAGAGACCCCGGGACAGGGGCGGGCTATGGCTACACCTTC | CASRDPGTGAGYGYTF | . | TRBV19 | TRBD1 | TRBJ1-2
TGTGCCAGCCGCCCGACAAGGACAGGGAACACTGAAGCTTTCTTT | CASRPTRTGNTEAFF | . | TRBV2 | TRBD1 | TRBJ1-1
TGTGCCAGCAGTTTAGTTATGGCGGGGGCTGGCTACACCTTC | CASSLVMAGAGYTF | once | TRBV27 | . | TRBJ1-2
TGTGCCTGGAGTGCGAGGTACACCTACAATGAGCAGTTCTTC | CAWSARYTYNEQFF | . | TRBV30 | . | TRBJ2-1
TGCGCCAGCAGCTCCTCGGGGGGGCAGGCAGAGACCCAGTACTTC | CASSSSGGQAETQYF | . | TRBV5-1 | TRBD2 | TRBJ2-5
TGTGCCAGCATCAAAAACCGGGGACAGCAGAACACTGAAGCTTTCTTT | CASIKNRGQQNTEAFF | . | TRBV6-6 | TRBD1 | TRBJ1-1
TGTGCCAGCAGCGTCGGGGTCTCTGGAAACACCATATATTTT | CASSVGVSGNTIYF | . | TRBV9 | . | TRBJ1-3
TGTGCCATCAGTGATACTGTCAGGGGTCGGGCGGAGACCCAGTACTTC | CAISDTVRGRAETQYF | . | TRBV10-3 | . | TRBJ2-5
TGTGCCATCAGTGAGTCAACGGGAGGGTACGAGCAGTACTTC | CAISESTGGYEQYF | . | TRBV10-3 | TRBD2 | TRBJ2-7
TGTGCCAGCAGCCAACTGGACTCCTCCGACCAGTACTTC | CASSQLDSSDQYF | . | TRBV14 | . | TRBJ2-7
TGTGCCAGCAGTCCTTCAGACAGAGAAGCTTTCTTT | CASSPSDREAFF | . | TRBV28 | . | TRBJ1-1